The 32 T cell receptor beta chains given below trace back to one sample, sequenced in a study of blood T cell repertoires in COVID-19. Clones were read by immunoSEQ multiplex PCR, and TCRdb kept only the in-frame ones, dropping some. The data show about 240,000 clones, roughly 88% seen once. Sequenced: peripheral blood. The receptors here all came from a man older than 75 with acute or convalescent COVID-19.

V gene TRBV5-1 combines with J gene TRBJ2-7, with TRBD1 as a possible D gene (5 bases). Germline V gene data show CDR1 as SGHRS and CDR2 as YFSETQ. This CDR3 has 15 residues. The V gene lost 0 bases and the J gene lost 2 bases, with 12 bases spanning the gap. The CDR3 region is CASSLGGYVAYEQYF. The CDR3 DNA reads TGCGCCAGCAGCTTGGGGGGCTACGTGGCCTACGAGCAGTACTTC.

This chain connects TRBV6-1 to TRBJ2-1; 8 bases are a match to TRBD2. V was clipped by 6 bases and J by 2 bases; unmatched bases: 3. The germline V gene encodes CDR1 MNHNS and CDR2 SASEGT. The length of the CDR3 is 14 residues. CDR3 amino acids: CASRERGPYNEQFF. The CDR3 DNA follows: TGTGCCAGCAGGGAGCGGGGGCCCTACAATGAGCAGTTCTTC.

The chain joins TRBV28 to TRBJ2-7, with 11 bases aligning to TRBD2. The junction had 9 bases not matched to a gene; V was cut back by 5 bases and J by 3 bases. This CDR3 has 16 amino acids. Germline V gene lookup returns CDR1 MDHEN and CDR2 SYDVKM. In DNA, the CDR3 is TGTGCCAGCAGTCTACAGATGGGACTAGCGGTCTACGAGCAGTACTTC. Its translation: CASSLQMGLAVYEQYF.

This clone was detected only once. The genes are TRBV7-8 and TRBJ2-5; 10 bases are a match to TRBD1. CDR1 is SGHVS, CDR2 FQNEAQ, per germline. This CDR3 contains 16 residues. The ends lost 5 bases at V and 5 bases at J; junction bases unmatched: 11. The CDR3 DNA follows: TGTGCCAGCAGCATCCGACAGGGGGCGCGGGGGGAGACCCAGTACTTC. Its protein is CASSIRQGARGETQYF.

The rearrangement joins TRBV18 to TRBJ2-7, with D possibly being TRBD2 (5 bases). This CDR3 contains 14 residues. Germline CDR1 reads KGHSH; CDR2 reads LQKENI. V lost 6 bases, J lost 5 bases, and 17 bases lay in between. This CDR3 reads CASSVEGPGDEQYF. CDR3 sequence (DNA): TGTGCCAGCTCCGTCGAGGGTCCAGGAGACGAGCAGTACTTC.

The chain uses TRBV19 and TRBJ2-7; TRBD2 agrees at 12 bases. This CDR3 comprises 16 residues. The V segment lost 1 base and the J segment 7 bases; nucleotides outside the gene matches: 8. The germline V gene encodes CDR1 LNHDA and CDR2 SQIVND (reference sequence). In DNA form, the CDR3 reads TGTGCCAGTAGTATAGCCTGGACTAGCGGGACTGAGGAGCAGTACTTC. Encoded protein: CASSIAWTSGTEEQYF.

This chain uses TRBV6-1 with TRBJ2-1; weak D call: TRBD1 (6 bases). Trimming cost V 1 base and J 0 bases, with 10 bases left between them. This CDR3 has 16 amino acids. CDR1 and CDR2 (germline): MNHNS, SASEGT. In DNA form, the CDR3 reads TGTGCCAGCAGTGAAGACAGGGAAAGCTCCTACAATGAGCAGTTCTTC. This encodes CASSEDRESSYNEQFF.

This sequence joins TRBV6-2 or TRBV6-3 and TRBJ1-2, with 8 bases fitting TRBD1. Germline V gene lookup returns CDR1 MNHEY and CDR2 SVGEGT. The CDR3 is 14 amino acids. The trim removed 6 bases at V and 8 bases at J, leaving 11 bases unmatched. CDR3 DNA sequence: TGTGCCAGCAGCCAAGGGGACAGGTCCCGCGGCTACACCTTC. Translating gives CASSQGDRSRGYTF.

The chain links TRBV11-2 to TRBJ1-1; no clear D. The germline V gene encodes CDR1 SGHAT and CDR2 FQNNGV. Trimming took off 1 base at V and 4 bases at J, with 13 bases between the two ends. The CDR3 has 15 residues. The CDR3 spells CASSLAGEWSTEAFF. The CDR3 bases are TGTGCCAGCAGCTTAGCCGGGGAATGGAGCACTGAAGCTTTCTTT.

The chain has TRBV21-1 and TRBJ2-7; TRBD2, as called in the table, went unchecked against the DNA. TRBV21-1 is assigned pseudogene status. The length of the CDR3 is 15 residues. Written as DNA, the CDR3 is TGTGCCAGCAGCAATACCGGGACTAGCGTATACGAGCAGTACTTC. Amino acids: CASSNTGTSVYEQYF.

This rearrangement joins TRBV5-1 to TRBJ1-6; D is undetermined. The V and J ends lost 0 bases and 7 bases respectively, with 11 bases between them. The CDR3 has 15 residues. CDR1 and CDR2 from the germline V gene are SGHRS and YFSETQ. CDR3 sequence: CASSLDVVANSPLHF. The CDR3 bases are TGCGCCAGCAGCTTGGATGTCGTGGCCAATTCACCCCTCCACTTT.

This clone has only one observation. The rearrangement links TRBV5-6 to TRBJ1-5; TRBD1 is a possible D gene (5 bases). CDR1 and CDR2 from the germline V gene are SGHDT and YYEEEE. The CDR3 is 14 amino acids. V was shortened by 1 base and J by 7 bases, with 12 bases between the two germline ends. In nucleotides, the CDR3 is TGTGCCAGCAGCTTGTCGAGGGGAGGCCAGCCCCAGCATTTT. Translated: CASSLSRGGQPQHF.

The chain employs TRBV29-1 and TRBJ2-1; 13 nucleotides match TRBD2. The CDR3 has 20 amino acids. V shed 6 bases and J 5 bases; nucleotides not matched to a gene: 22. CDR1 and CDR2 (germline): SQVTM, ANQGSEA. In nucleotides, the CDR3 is TGCAGCGTCTATATGACAATTTCAAGACTAGCGGGAGGCGGGAACAATGAGCAGTTCTTC. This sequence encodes CSVYMTISRLAGGGNNEQFF.

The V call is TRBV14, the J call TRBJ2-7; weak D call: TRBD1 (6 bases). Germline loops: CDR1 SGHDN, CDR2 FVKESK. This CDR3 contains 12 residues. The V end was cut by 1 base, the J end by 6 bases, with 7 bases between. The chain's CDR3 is CASSQAQGEQYF. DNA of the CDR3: TGTGCCAGCAGCCAAGCACAGGGCGAGCAGTACTTC.

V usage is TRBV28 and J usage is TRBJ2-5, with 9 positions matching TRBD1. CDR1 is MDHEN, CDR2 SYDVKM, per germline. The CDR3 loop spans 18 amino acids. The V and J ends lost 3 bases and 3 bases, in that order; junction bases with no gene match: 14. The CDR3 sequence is CASSFLGQGFGSKETQYF. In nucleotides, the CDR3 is TGTGCCAGCAGTTTTTTGGGACAGGGTTTTGGTTCTAAAGAGACCCAGTACTTC. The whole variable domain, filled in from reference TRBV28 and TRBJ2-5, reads DVKVTQSSRYLVKRTGEKVFLECVQDMDHENMFWYRQDPGLGLRLIYFSYDVKMKEKGDIPEGYSVSREKKERFSLILESASTNQTSMYLCASSFLGQGFGSKETQYFGPGTRLLVL.

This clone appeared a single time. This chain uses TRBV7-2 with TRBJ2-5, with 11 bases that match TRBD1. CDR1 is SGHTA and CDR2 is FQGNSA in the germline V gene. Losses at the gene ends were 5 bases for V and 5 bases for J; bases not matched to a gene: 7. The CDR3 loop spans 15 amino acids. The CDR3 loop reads CASSTGQGVGETQYF. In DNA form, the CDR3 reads TGTGCCAGCAGCACGGGACAGGGGGTTGGGGAGACCCAGTACTTC.

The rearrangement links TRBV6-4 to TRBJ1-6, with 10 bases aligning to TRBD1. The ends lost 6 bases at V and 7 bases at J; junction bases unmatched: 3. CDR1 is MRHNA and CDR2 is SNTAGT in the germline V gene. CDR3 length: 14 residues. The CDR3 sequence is CASRPGQGNSPLHF. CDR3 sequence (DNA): TGTGCCAGCAGACCGGGACAGGGGAATTCACCCCTCCACTTT.

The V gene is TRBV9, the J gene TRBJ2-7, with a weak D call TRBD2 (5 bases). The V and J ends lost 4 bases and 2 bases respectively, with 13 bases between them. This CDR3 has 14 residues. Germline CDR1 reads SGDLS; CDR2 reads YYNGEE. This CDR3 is CASSPGLRTYEQYF. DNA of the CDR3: TGTGCCAGCAGCCCTGGACTCAGGACCTACGAGCAGTACTTC. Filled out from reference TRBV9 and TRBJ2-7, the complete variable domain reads DSGVTQTPKHLITATGQRVTLRCSPRSGDLSVYWYQQSLDQGLQFLIQYYNGEERAKGNILERFSAQQFPDLHSELNLSSLELGDSALYFCASSPGLRTYEQYFGPGTRLTVT.

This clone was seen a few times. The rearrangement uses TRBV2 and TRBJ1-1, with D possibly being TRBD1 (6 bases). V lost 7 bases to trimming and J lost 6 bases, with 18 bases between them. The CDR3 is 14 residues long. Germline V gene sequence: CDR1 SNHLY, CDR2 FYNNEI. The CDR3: CASTPTGTGPEAFF. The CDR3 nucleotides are TGTGCCAGCACCCCGACAGGAACGGGACCTGAAGCTTTCTTT.

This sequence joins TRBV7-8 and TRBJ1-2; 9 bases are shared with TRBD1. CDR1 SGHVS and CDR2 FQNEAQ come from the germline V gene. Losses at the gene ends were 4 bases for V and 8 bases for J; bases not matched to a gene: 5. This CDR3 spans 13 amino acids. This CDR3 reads CASSSGTGRGYTF. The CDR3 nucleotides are TGTGCCAGCAGCTCCGGGACAGGGAGAGGCTACACCTTC.

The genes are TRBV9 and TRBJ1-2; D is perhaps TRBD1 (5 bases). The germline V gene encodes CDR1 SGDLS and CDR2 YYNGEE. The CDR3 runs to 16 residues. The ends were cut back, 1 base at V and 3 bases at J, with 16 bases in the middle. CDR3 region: CASSVTFGGVDYGYTF. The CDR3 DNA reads TGTGCCAGCAGCGTAACTTTTGGGGGGGTCGACTATGGCTACACCTTC.

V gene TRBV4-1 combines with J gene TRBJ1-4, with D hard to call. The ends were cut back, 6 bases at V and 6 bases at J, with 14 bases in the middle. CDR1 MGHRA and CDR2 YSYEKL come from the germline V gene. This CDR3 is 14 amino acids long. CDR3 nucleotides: TGCGCCAGCAGACCGGGCGGAGGGTATGAAAAACTGTTTTTT. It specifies CASRPGGGYEKLFF.

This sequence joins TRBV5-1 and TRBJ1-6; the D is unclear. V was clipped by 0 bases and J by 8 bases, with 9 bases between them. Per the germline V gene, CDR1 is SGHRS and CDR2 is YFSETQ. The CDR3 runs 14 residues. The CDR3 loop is CASSLGATYSPLHF. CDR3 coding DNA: TGCGCCAGCAGCTTGGGGGCAACTTATTCACCCCTCCACTTT.

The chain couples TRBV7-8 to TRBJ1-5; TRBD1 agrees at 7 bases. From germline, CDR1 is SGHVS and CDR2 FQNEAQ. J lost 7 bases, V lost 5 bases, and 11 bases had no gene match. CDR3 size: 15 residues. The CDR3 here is CASSPIRGAPQPQHF. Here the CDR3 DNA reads TGTGCCAGCAGCCCGATCAGGGGGGCGCCCCAGCCCCAGCATTTT.

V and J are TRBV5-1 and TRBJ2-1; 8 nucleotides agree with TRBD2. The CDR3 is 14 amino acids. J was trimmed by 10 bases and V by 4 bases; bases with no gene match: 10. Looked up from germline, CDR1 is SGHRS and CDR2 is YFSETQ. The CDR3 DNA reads TGCGCCAGCAGCCCCTGGGCGGGAGGTGGCGAGCAGTTCTTC. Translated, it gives CASSPWAGGGEQFF.

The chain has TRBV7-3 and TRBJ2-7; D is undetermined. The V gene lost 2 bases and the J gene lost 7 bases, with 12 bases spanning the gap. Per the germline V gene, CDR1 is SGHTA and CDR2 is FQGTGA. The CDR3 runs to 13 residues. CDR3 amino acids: CASSLRSSREQYF. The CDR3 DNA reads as TGTGCCAGCAGCTTACGTAGTTCGAGGGAGCAGTACTTC.

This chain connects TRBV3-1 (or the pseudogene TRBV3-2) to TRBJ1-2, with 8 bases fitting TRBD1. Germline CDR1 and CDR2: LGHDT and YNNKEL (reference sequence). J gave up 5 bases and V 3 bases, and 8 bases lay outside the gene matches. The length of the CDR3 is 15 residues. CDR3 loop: CASSHGLNRGYGYTF. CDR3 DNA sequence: TGTGCCAGCAGCCATGGCCTCAACAGGGGGTATGGCTACACCTTC.

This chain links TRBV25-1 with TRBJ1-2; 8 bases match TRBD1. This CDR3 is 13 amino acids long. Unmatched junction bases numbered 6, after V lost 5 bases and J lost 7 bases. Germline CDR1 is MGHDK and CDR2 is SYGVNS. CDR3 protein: CASSTGQGRGYTF. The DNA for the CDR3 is TGTGCCAGCAGTACCGGACAGGGACGTGGCTACACCTTC.

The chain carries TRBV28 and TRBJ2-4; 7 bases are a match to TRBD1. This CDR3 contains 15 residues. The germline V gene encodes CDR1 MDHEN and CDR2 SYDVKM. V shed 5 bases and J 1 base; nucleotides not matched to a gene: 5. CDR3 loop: CASSLGGMAKNIQYF. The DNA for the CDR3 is TGTGCCAGCAGTCTAGGGGGCATGGCCAAAAACATTCAGTACTTC.

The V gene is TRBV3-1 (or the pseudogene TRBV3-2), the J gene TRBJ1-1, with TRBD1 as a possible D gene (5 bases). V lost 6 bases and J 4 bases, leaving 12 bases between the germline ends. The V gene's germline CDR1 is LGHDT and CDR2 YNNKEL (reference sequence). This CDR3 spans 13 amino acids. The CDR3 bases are TGTGCCAGCAGGGGGGGACTGACCACTGAAGCTTTCTTT. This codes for CASRGGLTTEAFF.

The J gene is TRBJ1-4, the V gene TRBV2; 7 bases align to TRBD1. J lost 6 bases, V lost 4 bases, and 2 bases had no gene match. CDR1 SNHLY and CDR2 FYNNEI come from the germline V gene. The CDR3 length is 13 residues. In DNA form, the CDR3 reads TGTGCCAGCAGTGGGGACAGCGATGAAAAACTGTTTTTT. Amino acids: CASSGDSDEKLFF.

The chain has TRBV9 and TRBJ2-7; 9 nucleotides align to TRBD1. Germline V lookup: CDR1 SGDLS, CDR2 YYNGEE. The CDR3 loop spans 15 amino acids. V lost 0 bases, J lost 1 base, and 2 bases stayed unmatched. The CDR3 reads CASSVAGTGSYEQYF. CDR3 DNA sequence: TGTGCCAGCAGCGTAGCTGGGACAGGGTCCTACGAGCAGTACTTC. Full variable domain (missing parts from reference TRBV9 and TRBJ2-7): DSGVTQTPKHLITATGQRVTLRCSPRSGDLSVYWYQQSLDQGLQFLIQYYNGEERAKGNILERFSAQQFPDLHSELNLSSLELGDSALYFCASSVAGTGSYEQYFGPGTRLTVT.